Presented here are 26 T cell receptor beta chains from one specimen sequenced in a study of T-cell memory formation after mild COVID-19. TCRdb re-called the 5' RACE reads through MiXCR, storing one row per CDR3 protein. The sample carries 530,000 or so distinct CDR3 sequences, roughly 17% recorded once. The specimen was PBMCs or a T cell subset sorted from them (not recorded which). The receptors here all came from an adult woman who had mild COVID-19 (a few samples of this study predate the infection). Cell type and time point are not known.

The V call is TRBV12-3 or TRBV12-4, the J call TRBJ2-5; 10 nucleotides agree with TRBD2. V dropped 3 bases and J dropped 4; count of bases not matched to a gene: 8. This CDR3 is built from 16 residues. The CDR3 nucleotides are TGTGCCAGCAGTTTCGTCGGCCTAGCGGGAGTAGAGACCCAGTACTTC. This gives the protein CASSFVGLAGVETQYF.

This clonotype was observed a handful of times. The V gene is TRBV19, the J gene TRBJ2-1; 8 bases map to TRBD1. The CDR3 is made up of 20 amino acids. The germline CDR1 and CDR2 sequences are LNHDA and SQIVND (reference sequence). With V trimmed by 7 bases and J by 0 bases, 20 bases remained unmatched. CDR3 sequence: CASIPHPGQDPTSSYNEQFF. The CDR3 DNA sequence: TGTGCCAGTATCCCACATCCGGGACAGGATCCTACTAGCTCCTACAATGAGCAGTTCTTC.

The chain couples TRBV29-1 to TRBJ1-1, with 8 positions matching TRBD1. CDR3 length equals 12 residues. The V gene's germline CDR1 is SQVTM and CDR2 ANQGSEA. J gave up 5 bases and V 6 bases, and 5 bases lay outside the gene matches. The CDR3 nucleotides read TGCAGCGTACAGACAGGGGTAACTGAAGCTTTCTTT. It yields the protein CSVQTGVTEAFF.

The sample holds many counts of this clonotype. The rearrangement links TRBV5-5 to TRBJ2-1; 7 nucleotides line up with TRBD2. This CDR3 is 12 amino acids long. The J segment lost 9 bases and the V segment lost 4 bases, leaving 4 bases of the junction unmatched. Germline CDR1 SGHKS, CDR2 YYEKEE (reference sequence). CDR3 amino acids: CASSAAGVEQFF. The CDR3 DNA follows: TGTGCCAGCAGCGCTGCGGGGGTTGAGCAGTTCTTC.

This clonotype was found a few times. The chain carries TRBV10-3 and TRBJ2-3; 9 positions agree with TRBD1. V dropped 2 bases and J dropped 4; count of bases not matched to a gene: 13. This CDR3 comprises 18 residues. The germline gives CDR1 ENHRY, CDR2 SYGVKD. The CDR3 DNA reads as TGTGCCATCAGTGAGCGGACAGGGGCCGGGCAGGTCTCAGATACGCAGTATTTT. Translating it yields CAISERTGAGQVSDTQYF.

The chain has TRBV29-1 and TRBJ1-1, with D hard to call. There are 14 residues in the CDR3. Between the trimmed V and J ends, which lost 2 bases and 0 bases, there was a span of 10 bases. Per germline, CDR1 SQVTM and CDR2 ANQGSEA. The CDR3 here is CSVEFGRMNTEAFF. The CDR3 nucleotides are TGCAGCGTTGAATTTGGGCGGATGAACACTGAAGCTTTCTTT.

The sample holds a few counts of this clonotype. This chain connects TRBV5-1 to TRBJ2-7, with 13 positions matching TRBD2. Trimming removed 1 base from V and 5 bases from J; junction bases left unmatched: 21. This CDR3 is built from 21 residues. CDR1 is SGHRS and CDR2 is YFSETQ in the germline V gene. The CDR3 sequence is CASSLTSGRARSLGLIHEQYF. In DNA, the CDR3 is TGCGCCAGCAGCTTGACTAGCGGGAGGGCCCGTTCCCTAGGGCTTATTCACGAGCAGTACTTC.

The rearrangement links TRBV12-3 or TRBV12-4 to TRBJ2-2; a possible D gene is TRBD2 (5 bases). Trimming cost V 3 bases and J 4 bases, with 12 bases left between them. This CDR3 spans 15 amino acids. Written as DNA, the CDR3 is TGTGCCAGCAGTTTGGACTCGGGCGGCACCGGGGAGCTGTTTTTT. It is translated as CASSLDSGGTGELFF.

The chain combines TRBV20-1 with TRBJ2-4; TRBD2 aligns across 10 bases. The J segment lost 0 bases and the V segment lost 3 bases, leaving 11 bases of the junction unmatched. CDR1 and CDR2 from the germline V gene are DFQATT and SNEGSKA (reference sequence). The CDR3 consists of 18 residues. The CDR3 nucleotides read TGCAGTGCTAGTAGCCGCACTAGCGGGATCCTAGCCAAAAACATTCAGTACTTC. Encoded protein: CSASSRTSGILAKNIQYF.

In its sample, this clonotype was seen a few times. This chain joins TRBV5-1 and TRBJ2-7, with D tentatively TRBD1 (5 bases). Germline assignment: CDR1 SGHRS and CDR2 YFSETQ. This CDR3 has 14 residues. The V end was cut by 3 bases, the J end by 4 bases, with 14 bases between. This CDR3 reads CASSSGSRVYEQYF. CDR3 bases: TGCGCCAGCAGCTCCGGGTCCAGGGTTTACGAGCAGTACTTC.

This clonotype was recorded a few times. The chain combines TRBV7-2 with TRBJ2-1; 9 bases match TRBD1. This CDR3 has 14 residues. V was pared by 7 bases and J by 5 bases, with 6 bases of the junction left unmatched. CDR1 SGHTA and CDR2 FQGNSA come from the germline V gene. CDR3 in DNA: TGTGCCAGCACCCGGGACAGGGCCCACAATGAGCAGTTCTTC. It translates to CASTRDRAHNEQFF.

In its sample, this clonotype was seen a few times. The rearrangement uses TRBV7-8 and TRBJ1-6; no clear D gene. There are 13 residues in the CDR3. With 5 bases removed from V and 7 bases from J, the gap between germline ends came to 9 bases. The germline gives CDR1 SGHVS, CDR2 FQNEAQ. The DNA of the CDR3 is TGTGCCAGCAGCCCAGCTAGAAATTCACCCCTCCACTTT. This gives the protein CASSPARNSPLHF.

This clonotype was observed a few times. The chain recombines TRBV27 with TRBJ1-2; 7 bases match TRBD1. Germline V gene sequence: CDR1 MNHEY, CDR2 SMNVEV (reference sequence). The CDR3 sequence is 15 residues long. The V and J ends lost 4 bases and 5 bases, in that order; junction bases with no gene match: 10. CDR3 residues: CASSSNTGVGYGYTF. CDR3 nucleotide sequence: TGTGCCAGCAGTTCAAATACAGGGGTGGGTTATGGCTACACCTTC.

This clonotype came up a few times. This CDR3 is CSASRLNEQFF. Written as DNA, the CDR3 is TGCAGTGCTAGTAGGCTGAATGAGCAGTTCTTC. The V gene is TRBV20-1, the J gene TRBJ2-1; the D is unclear. The CDR3 runs to 11 residues. V was pared by 3 bases and J by 7 bases, with 7 bases between. CDR1 DFQATT and CDR2 SNEGSKA come from the germline V gene (reference sequence).

The V call is TRBV1, the J call TRBJ2-1; the listed D gene, TRBD1, was not tested against the DNA. TRBV1 is a pseudogene. This CDR3 region has 16 residues. CDR3 loop: CTSSHTGVETYNEQFF. CDR3 DNA sequence: TGCACCAGCAGCCATACAGGGGTGGAGACCTACAATGAGCAGTTCTTC.

This clonotype was recorded a few times. The CDR3 DNA reads as TGTGCCAGCAGCTCACAAAGGGACCTCACGGTGGACTATGGCTACACCTTC. Residues: CASSSQRDLTVDYGYTF. The V gene is TRBV7-9, the J gene TRBJ1-2; a weak D match, TRBD1 (5 bases). V lost 4 bases and J lost 3, with 21 bases in between. This CDR3 comprises 17 residues. Germline values: CDR1 SEHNR, CDR2 FQNEAQ (reference sequence).

In its sample, this clonotype was seen a few times. The chain couples TRBV11-2 to TRBJ2-7; 10 bases agree with TRBD2. The V segment lost 1 base and the J segment 4 bases; nucleotides outside the gene matches: 10. The CDR3 loop spans 17 amino acids. Germline CDR1 is SGHAT and CDR2 is FQNNGV. CDR3 sequence (DNA): TGTGCCAGCAGCTTAGTCTTCGCTAGCGGGAGCCCGTACGAGCAGTACTTC. As protein: CASSLVFASGSPYEQYF. The full variable domain, with the rest looked up from reference TRBV11-2 and TRBJ2-7, is EAGVAQSPRYKIIEKRQSVAFWCNPISGHATLYWYQQILGQGPKLLIQFQNNGVVDDSQLPKDRFSAERLKGVDSTLKIQPAKLEDSAVYLCASSLVFASGSPYEQYFGPGTRLTVT.

In this sample, this clonotype turned up a few times. The rearrangement joins TRBV6-6 to TRBJ1-1; D is perhaps TRBD1 (6 bases). The CDR3 is 17 residues long. V lost 2 bases to trimming and J lost 0 bases, with 16 bases between them. In germline, CDR1 is MNHNY, CDR2 SVGAGI (reference sequence). CDR3 DNA sequence: TGTGCCAGCAGTTACACCGGACAGTCGTACATGAACACTGAAGCTTTCTTT. Amino acid sequence: CASSYTGQSYMNTEAFF.

The chain links TRBV5-1 to TRBJ1-2; a weak D match, TRBD1 (5 bases). V shed 0 bases and J shed 7 bases, with 13 bases lying between them. Germline assignment: CDR1 SGHRS and CDR2 YFSETQ. The CDR3 is 14 amino acids. This CDR3 reads CASSLELGPGGYTF. The CDR3 region has the DNA TGCGCCAGCAGCTTGGAGCTGGGGCCTGGTGGCTACACCTTC.

The J gene is TRBJ2-7, the V gene TRBV12-3 or TRBV12-4, with TRBD2 matching over 7 bases. Trimming at V came to 3 bases and at J to 5 bases, leaving 7 bases not matched to a gene. The CDR3 runs to 14 residues. The chain's CDR3 is CASSLGEGLHEQYF. DNA of the CDR3: TGTGCCAGCAGTTTGGGGGAGGGGCTCCACGAGCAGTACTTC.

V usage is TRBV2 and J usage is TRBJ2-3, with TRBD2 matching over 10 bases. V lost 0 bases to trimming and J lost 5 bases; unmatched junction nucleotides: 8. The CDR3 length is 17 residues. The V gene's germline CDR1 is SNHLY and CDR2 FYNNEI. The CDR3 region is CASSEALAGVKEDTQYF. CDR3 coding DNA: TGTGCCAGCAGTGAAGCGCTAGCGGGAGTGAAAGAAGATACGCAGTATTTT. The variable domain in full, completed from reference TRBV2 and TRBJ2-3, reads EPEVTQTPSHQVTQMGQEVILRCVPISNHLYFYWYRQILGQKVEFLVSFYNNEISEKSEIFDDQFSVERPDGSNFTLKIRSTKLEDSAMYFCASSEALAGVKEDTQYFGPGTRLTVL.

This clonotype appeared a few times. The chain recombines TRBV30 with TRBJ1-2; the D gene is possibly TRBD1 (6 bases). CDR3 length: 13 residues. V dropped 0 bases and J dropped 4 bases, with 9 bases sitting between them. CDR1 GTSNPN and CDR2 SVGIG come from the germline V gene (reference sequence). In nucleotides, the CDR3 is TGTGCCTGGAGTGTAGGGGGGATCTATGGCTACACCTTC. It encodes CAWSVGGIYGYTF.

This clonotype was counted between two and nine times. The rearrangement joins TRBV5-1 to TRBJ2-3; 8 bases match TRBD1. The CDR3 has 16 residues. V trimming: 4 bases; J trimming: 6 bases; junction bases outside the gene matches: 13. The germline V gene has CDR1 SGHRS and CDR2 YFSETQ. Written as DNA, the CDR3 is TGCGCCAGCAGCCCAGGAGACAGGGGCCAGGCGGATACGCAGTATTTT. Amino acid sequence: CASSPGDRGQADTQYF.

The J gene is TRBJ2-5, the V gene TRBV7-7; no firm D call. Per germline, CDR1 SSHAT and CDR2 FNYEAQ (reference sequence). V dropped 0 bases and J dropped 1 base, with 9 bases sitting between them. The CDR3 has 15 amino acids. CDR3 in DNA: TGTGCCAGCAGCTTAGCGCTTGGATTCCAAGAGACCCAGTACTTC. It encodes CASSLALGFQETQYF.

The chain combines TRBV18 with TRBJ2-3; D remains unclear. CDR3 size: 13 residues. CDR1 and CDR2 from the germline V gene are KGHSH and LQKENI. V lost 3 bases and J 5 bases, leaving 9 bases between the germline ends. CDR3 nucleotides: TGTGCCAGCTCACCGGTATTAGGAGATACGCAGTATTTT. Amino acid sequence: CASSPVLGDTQYF.

On this clonotype: A much bigger clone sits one base away, suggesting this may be a read error. V gene TRBV12-3 or TRBV12-4 combines with J gene TRBJ2-7; the D is unclear. With 3 bases removed from V and 3 bases from J, the gap between germline ends came to 9 bases. The CDR3 consists of 13 residues. The chain's CDR3 is CASSFLLDYEQYF. In nucleotides, the CDR3 is TGTGCCAGCAGTTTTTTGCTGGACTACGAGCAGTACTTC.